This T cell receptor beta chain was sequenced in a study of T cells in Graves' hyperthyroidism and ophthalmopathy. This clonotype was detected ten times or more. This sample holds PBMCs from roughly 10 ml fresh peripheral blood. The TCR beta CDR3 regions underwent amplification using RNA transcripts as the source. First-round RT-PCR with HTBI primers amplified the TCR CDR3 region. TCRdb itself ran the multiplex PCR reads through MiXCR, one entry per CDR3 protein. The profile shows 400,000 or so distinct CDR3 sequences, about 14% of them singletons. Per the germline V gene, CDR1 is SGHDN and CDR2 is FVKESK. The CDR3 length is 20 residues. Trimming pared 5 bases from V and 0 bases from J, leaving 26 bases between.

This sequence joins TRBV14 and TRBJ2-1; D is possibly TRBD1 or TRBD2 (6 bases each). The receptor was isolated from a woman younger than 45 with Graves' ophthalmopathy. The sample consisted of blood. The CDR3 region is CASSEEYGRQAIYSYNEQFF. CDR3 in DNA: TGTGCCAGCAGCGAGGAATACGGGAGACAGGCTATTTACTCCTACAATGAGCAGTTCTTC.